The source of this T cell receptor beta chain is a study of identical twins. There are 13 residues in the CDR3. The V end was cut by 6 bases, the J end by 2 bases, with 5 bases between. TCRdb re-derived calls from the 5' RACE reads in MiXCR, one entry per CDR3 protein. The table has approximately 670,000 distinct CDR3 sequences, 5.5% to 6.5% seen once; the top ten hold 1.5% to 2%. The TCR originated in a young man in good health. The source material was naive T cells sorted from blood. This chain uses TRBV12-3 or TRBV12-4 with TRBJ2-6; D unresolved. The chain's CDR3 is CASRTAGANVLTF. For the CDR3, the DNA is TGTGCCAGCAGAACTGCTGGGGCCAACGTCCTGACTTTC.